This TCR beta chain was recorded in a study of regulatory T cells in long-lasting Graves disease. Looked up from germline, CDR1 is MNHEY and CDR2 is SMNVEV (reference sequence). Deletions cut 4 bases from V and 9 bases from J, with 10 bases between. The CDR3 contains 12 residues. Indicated time point: newly diagnosed GD, antithyroid drugs for less than 3 months. The TCR library was made from RNA that had been extracted from PBMCs in TRIzol. Tubes containing EDTA received around 9.5 milliliters of drawn peripheral blood. For TCR beta, libraries came from iRepertoire HTBI primers and Arm-PCR of CDR3 regions. TCRdb itself ran the multiplex PCR reads through MiXCR, one entry per CDR3 protein. Seen here are approximately 490,000 distinct CDR3 sequences, roughly 16% observed once, and the top ten hold 12%. The same data also went into a second study, on T cells in Graves' hyperthyroidism and ophthalmopathy. That study adds: HTBI primers were used for first-round RT-PCR of the TCR CDR3.

The sample here was peripheral blood mononuclear cells (PBMCs), taken at new diagnosis, from a patient treated with antithyroid drugs. The chain recombines TRBV27 with TRBJ1-5; no definite D call. This clonotype was sampled from a man aged 40-49 years with Graves disease. The CDR3 DNA is TGTGCCAGCAGTTCAACGTTAGGGCCCCAGCATTTT. This gives the protein CASSSTLGPQHF.